The 21 T cell receptor beta chains reported below all come from one sample, sequenced in a study of Tregs in tolerant kidney transplant recipients. Recipients received nonmyeloablative bone marrow transplants from related graft donors, with transient mixed chimerism. Sequencing was performed with immunoSEQ multiplex PCR; in TCRdb, only in-frame clones are kept and a portion is missing. The sample table includes under 3,000 clones. The sequencing used CD8+ T cells from blood (PBMCs), collected 6 months after the transplant. These receptors were obtained from a human patient who received a combined kidney and bone marrow transplant. The graft donor may be the source of some T cells.

To note about this clone: The CDR3 extends 3 residues past the end of the read, so its final part is completed from the germline J gene. The rearrangement uses TRBV29-1 and TRBJ2-1; tentative D call: TRBD1 (6 bases). Germline CDR1 and CDR2: SQVTM and ANQGSEA. This CDR3 region has 14 residues. Between the trimmed V and J ends, which lost 5 bases and 4 bases, there was a span of 15 bases. This CDR3 is CSVFRQAGYNEQFF. The sequenced CDR3 bases are TGCAGCGTTTTCAGACAGGCGGGTTACAATGAG.

This clone is labeled medium-sized based on frequency. Coverage ceases 3 residues before the CDR3 finishes, and the germline J gene fills in the end. V and J are TRBV6-9 and TRBJ2-4; D may be TRBD1 (5 bases). Trimming left V 4 bases short and J 1 base short, with 20 bases between. Per the germline V gene, CDR1 is MNHGY and CDR2 is SVAAGI. The CDR3 is 18 residues long. CDR3 DNA (partial): TGTGCCAGCAGTTGGTACAGGACACAAAGTGAGGCCAAAAACATT. As protein: CASSWYRTQSEAKNI. The whole CDR3 sequence reads CASSWYRTQSEAKNIQYF.

Of note for this clone: The observed sequence ends 3 residues before the CDR3 terminus, with the missing tail filled in from the germline J gene. V gene TRBV4-1 combines with J gene TRBJ1-2, with a weak D call TRBD1 (6 bases). This CDR3 comprises 15 residues. V lost 0 bases to trimming and J lost 5 bases, with 13 bases between them. Per germline, CDR1 MGHRA and CDR2 YSYEKL. The CDR3 sequence: CASSQEANRDYGYTF. The sequenced CDR3 bases are TGCGCCAGCAGCCAAGAAGCTAACAGGGATTATGGC.

As for this clone: Coverage ceases 3 residues before the CDR3 finishes, and the germline J gene fills in the end. The gene calls are TRBV30 and TRBJ2-7; a weak D match, TRBD1 (5 bases). The CDR3 totals 13 residues. CDR1 and CDR2 from the germline V gene are GTSNPN and SVGIG (reference sequence). The V end was cut by 1 base, the J end by 3 bases, with 10 bases between. CDR3 DNA, as far as it was read: TGTGCCTGGAGTGAGACAGTTTACTACGAG. Protein sequence: CAWSETVYYE. The full CDR3 protein is CAWSETVYYEQYF.

Points on this clone: The CDR3 goes on 3 residues after the read ends, and that part is filled in from the germline J gene. The chain employs TRBV20-1 and TRBJ2-1; 9 nucleotides line up with TRBD2. The V gene's germline CDR1 is DFQATT and CDR2 SNEGSKA (reference sequence). The CDR3 runs 15 residues. V trimming: 0 bases; J trimming: 7 bases; junction bases outside the gene matches: 7. The part of the CDR3 DNA that was read is TGCAGTGCTAGAGATTGGCTAGCGGGATTAAATGAG. It translates to CSARDWLAGLNE. The full CDR3 protein reads CSARDWLAGLNEQFF.

To note about this clone: The read terminates 3 residues before the CDR3 end, so the remaining end is supplied by the germline J gene. This chain links TRBV9 with TRBJ2-7; 10 bases map to TRBD2. The CDR3 consists of 16 residues. V shed 0 bases and J 3 bases; nucleotides not matched to a gene: 6. Per the germline V gene, CDR1 is SGDLS and CDR2 is YYNGEE. The sequenced part of the CDR3 DNA is TGTGCCAGCAGCGTAGGGCTAGCGGGAGTCGGCTACGAG. Its translation: CASSVGLAGVGYE. The whole CDR3 protein reads CASSVGLAGVGYEQYF.

A remark on this clone: At one boundary the junction diverges from the germline segment, which might be a read error. With the read ending 3 residues before the CDR3 end, the germline J gene is used to fill in that end. The V and J genes are TRBV4-2 and TRBJ2-1; TRBD2 matches 7 bases. The V gene's germline CDR1 is LGHNA and CDR2 YNFKEQ. This CDR3 comprises 15 residues. The sequenced CDR3 bases are TGCGCCAGCAGCCAAGGGCGGGGGAGGGAGGATGAG. Amino acids: CASSQGRGREDE. The whole CDR3 protein reads CASSQGRGREDEQFF.

Regarding this clone: Read sequence stops 3 residues before the CDR3 end, and the germline J gene provides the missing end. The V gene is TRBV2, the J gene TRBJ2-1, with 13 bases fitting TRBD2. The length of the CDR3 is 15 residues. V lost 9 bases, J lost 2 bases, and 4 bases stayed unmatched. Germline CDR1 reads SNHLY; CDR2 reads FYNNEI. The CDR3 protein is CASTSGRATYNEQFF. The CDR3 DNA, read in part, is TGTGCCAGTACTAGCGGGAGGGCCACCTACAATGAG.

About this clone itself: The sequence runs out 3 residues before the end of the CDR3; the remainder is reconstructed from the germline J gene. This rearrangement joins TRBV7-2 to TRBJ2-7; 8 nucleotides match TRBD1. The CDR3 sequence is 15 residues long. CDR1 and CDR2 from the germline V gene are SGHTA and FQGNSA. V lost 3 bases and J lost 2; bases outside the gene matches: 6. The covered CDR3 bases are TGTGCCAGCAGCTTGTCCGGGACAGGTACCTACGAG. This gives the protein CASSLSGTGTYE. The complete CDR3 sequence is CASSLSGTGTYEQYF.

As regards this clone: The read finishes 3 residues shy of the CDR3 end, and the germline J gene is used to complete it. The chain links TRBV28 to TRBJ2-1; TRBD2 agrees at 10 bases. Germline CDR1 MDHEN, CDR2 SYDVKM. Trimming at V came to 4 bases and at J to 8 bases, leaving 5 bases not matched to a gene. The CDR3 has 14 residues. The sequenced CDR3 bases are TGTGCCAGCAGTTATAGCGGGAGGAGCTATGAG. As protein: CASSYSGRSYE. The full CDR3 protein is CASSYSGRSYEQFF.

Concerning this clone itself: The CDR3 end falls 3 residues outside the read, so it is completed with the germline J gene. This chain joins TRBV5-1 and TRBJ1-5; 9 nucleotides line up with TRBD1. In germline, CDR1 is SGHRS, CDR2 YFSETQ. V gave up 4 bases and J gave up 8 bases; unmatched junction bases: 7. CDR3 size: 14 residues. The CDR3 protein is CASSAGQGIEPQHF. Partial CDR3 DNA: TGCGCCAGCAGCGCTGGACAGGGGATCGAGCCC.

About this clone itself: The read terminates 3 residues before the CDR3 end, so the remaining end is supplied by the germline J gene. The chain combines TRBV7-9 with TRBJ2-5, with 10 positions matching TRBD1. Per germline, CDR1 SEHNR and CDR2 FQNEAQ (reference sequence). This CDR3 is built from 15 residues. Losses at the gene ends were 5 bases for V and 3 bases for J; bases not matched to a gene: 6. The CDR3 loop is CASSEGTGEEETQYF. The DNA read from the CDR3 is TGTGCCAGCAGCGAAGGGACAGGGGAGGAAGAGACC.

Details on this clone: Read coverage stops 3 residues before the CDR3 terminus; the germline J gene supplies the remainder. The gene calls are TRBV19 and TRBJ2-7; D may be TRBD1 (5 bases). The V gene's germline CDR1 is LNHDA and CDR2 SQIVND (reference sequence). Trimming stripped 5 bases from V and 2 bases from J, with 19 bases between. The CDR3 extends over 16 amino acids. The part of the CDR3 DNA that was read is TGTGCCAGTAGTCCTCTCCAGGGCCCTACCCCCTACGAG. Translating gives CASSPLQGPTPYE. Given in full, the CDR3 is CASSPLQGPTPYEQYF.

Measured by frequency, this clone is medium-sized (0.01 to 0.1%). Other DNA sequences within the sample encode an identical CDR3. The CDR3 here is CSARDITNTGELFF. The sequenced part of the CDR3 DNA is TGCAGTGCTAGAGATATTACTAACACCGGGGAG. The chain employs TRBV20-1 and TRBJ2-2; D is uncertain. The read comes to an end 3 residues before the CDR3 does, leaving the germline J gene to fill in the end. The CDR3 totals 14 residues. Germline V lookup: CDR1 DFQATT, CDR2 SNEGSKA (reference sequence). Trimming removed 0 bases from V and 2 bases from J, with 7 bases in between.

Comments on this clone: The read stops 3 residues short of the end of the CDR3; the missing end is completed from the germline J gene. The chain recombines TRBV6-4 with TRBJ2-1, with D possibly being TRBD2 (6 bases). The V gene's germline CDR1 is MRHNA and CDR2 SNTAGT. Between the trimmed V and J ends, which lost 3 bases and 0 bases, there was a span of 9 bases. This CDR3 has 15 residues. The CDR3: CASSEEAGSYNEQFF. CDR3 DNA, as far as it was read: TGTGCCAGCAGTGAAGAAGCGGGCTCCTACAATGAG.

This clone counts as medium-sized (0.01 to 0.1%) by frequency. Incomplete CDR3 DNA: TGCGCCAGCAGTTTAGCGGGAATTACCTACGAG. It encodes CASSLAGITYE. The CDR3 in its entirety is CASSLAGITYEQYF. The chain joins TRBV5-1 to TRBJ2-7, with TRBD2 matching over 8 bases. The CDR3 goes on 3 residues after the read ends, and that part is filled in from the germline J gene. J lost 2 bases, V lost 5 bases, and 6 bases had no gene match. The CDR3 extends over 14 amino acids. Germline CDR1 SGHRS, CDR2 YFSETQ.

Remarks on this clone: The CDR3 is cut off 3 residues early in the read; its end comes from the germline J gene. J is TRBJ2-1 and V is TRBV7-9; tentatively, D is TRBD2 (6 bases). V was cut by 2 bases and J by 3 bases, with 11 bases left in between. The CDR3 has 15 residues. Germline V gene data show CDR1 as SEHNR and CDR2 as FQNEAQ (reference sequence). The CDR3 DNA, read in part, is TGTGCCAGCAGCTTATGGCGGGGCGGCTACAATGAG. This gives the protein CASSLWRGGYNE. The full CDR3 sequence reads CASSLWRGGYNEQFF.

With regard to this clone: The sequence runs out 3 residues before the end of the CDR3; the remainder is reconstructed from the germline J gene. The chain couples TRBV2 to TRBJ2-7; TRBD1 might be the D (6 bases). Trimming shortened V by 5 bases and J by 0 bases, and 14 bases separated the two germline ends. The CDR3 is 15 amino acids. Germline CDR1 and CDR2: SNHLY and FYNNEI. The CDR3 here is CASSPLDSLSYEQYF. The covered CDR3 bases are TGTGCCAGCAGTCCTTTGGACAGCCTCTCCTACGAG.

As for this clone: The read comes to an end 3 residues before the CDR3 does, leaving the germline J gene to fill in the end. V is TRBV5-1 and J is TRBJ1-4; maybe TRBD1 (5 bases). This CDR3 region has 14 residues. V lost 0 bases and J lost 6, with 9 bases in between. CDR1 is SGHRS and CDR2 is YFSETQ in the germline V gene. This CDR3 is CASSLERRDEKLFF. Incomplete CDR3 DNA: TGCGCCAGCAGCTTGGAACGCAGGGATGAAAAA.

On this clone: The read stops 3 residues short of the end of the CDR3; the missing end is completed from the germline J gene. The chain links TRBV4-2 to TRBJ1-5, with 7 bases identical to TRBD1. V trimming: 5 bases; J trimming: 2 bases; junction bases outside the gene matches: 6. Per germline, CDR1 LGHNA and CDR2 YNFKEQ. The CDR3 consists of 15 residues. The CDR3 here is CASSKFTGGNQPQHF. Incomplete CDR3 DNA: TGTGCCAGCAGCAAATTCACAGGGGGCAATCAGCCC.

A note on this clone: The read ends 3 residues before the CDR3 terminus; that terminus is restored from the germline J gene. The chain recombines TRBV27 with TRBJ2-2; no firm D call. V was clipped by 3 bases and J by 5 bases, with 7 bases between them. The V gene's germline CDR1 is MNHEY and CDR2 SMNVEV (reference sequence). There are 13 residues in the CDR3. The sequenced CDR3 bases are TGTGCCAGCAGTTTCGTCCAGACCGGGGAG. This gives the protein CASSFVQTGE. The full CDR3 protein is CASSFVQTGELFF.